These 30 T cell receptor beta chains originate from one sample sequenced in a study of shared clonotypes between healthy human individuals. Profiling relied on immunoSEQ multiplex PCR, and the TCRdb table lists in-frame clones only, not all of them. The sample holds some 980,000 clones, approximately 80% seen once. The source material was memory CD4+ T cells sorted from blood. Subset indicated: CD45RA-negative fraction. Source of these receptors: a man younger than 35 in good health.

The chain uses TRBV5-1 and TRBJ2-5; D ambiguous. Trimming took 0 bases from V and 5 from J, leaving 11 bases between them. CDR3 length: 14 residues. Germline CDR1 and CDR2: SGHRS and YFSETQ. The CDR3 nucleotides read TGCGCCAGCAGCTTGGAACCCGCCTGGGAGACCCAGTACTTC. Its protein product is CASSLEPAWETQYF.

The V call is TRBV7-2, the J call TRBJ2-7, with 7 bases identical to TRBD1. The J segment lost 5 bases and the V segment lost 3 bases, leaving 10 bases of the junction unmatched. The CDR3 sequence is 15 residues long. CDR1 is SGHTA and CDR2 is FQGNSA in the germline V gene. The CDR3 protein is CASSFSGTGADEQYF. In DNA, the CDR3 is TGTGCCAGCAGCTTCAGCGGCACAGGGGCCGACGAGCAGTACTTC.

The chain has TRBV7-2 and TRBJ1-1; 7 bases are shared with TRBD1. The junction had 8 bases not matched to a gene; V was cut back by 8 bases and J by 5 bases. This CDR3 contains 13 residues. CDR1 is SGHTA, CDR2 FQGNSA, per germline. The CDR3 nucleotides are TGTGCCAGCTCTTTAGGACAGGCGACTGAAGCTTTCTTT. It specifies CASSLGQATEAFF. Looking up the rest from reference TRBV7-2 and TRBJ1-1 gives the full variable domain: GAGVSQSPSNKVTEKGKDVELRCDPISGHTALYWYRQSLGQGLEFLIYFQGNSAPDKSGLPSDRFSAERTGGSVSTLTIQRTQQEDSAVYLCASSLGQATEAFFGQGTRLTVV.

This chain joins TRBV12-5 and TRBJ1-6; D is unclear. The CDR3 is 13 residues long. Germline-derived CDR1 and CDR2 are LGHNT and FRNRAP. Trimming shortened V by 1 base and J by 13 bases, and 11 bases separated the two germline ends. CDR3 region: CASGLGIGAPLHF. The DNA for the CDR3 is TGTGCTAGTGGTTTGGGTATAGGTGCTCCCCTCCACTTT.

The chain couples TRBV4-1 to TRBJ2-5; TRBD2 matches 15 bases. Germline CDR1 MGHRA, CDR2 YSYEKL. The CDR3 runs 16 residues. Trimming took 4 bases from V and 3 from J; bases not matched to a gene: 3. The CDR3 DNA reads TGCGCCAGCAGCCCCGGACTAGCGGGGGGGAAAGAGACCCAGTACTTC. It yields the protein CASSPGLAGGKETQYF.

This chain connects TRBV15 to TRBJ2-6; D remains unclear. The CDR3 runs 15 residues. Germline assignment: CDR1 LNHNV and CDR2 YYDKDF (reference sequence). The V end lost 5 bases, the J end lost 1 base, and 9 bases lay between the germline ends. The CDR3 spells CATSSQVSGANVLTF. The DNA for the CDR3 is TGTGCCACCAGCTCCCAGGTATCTGGGGCCAACGTCCTGACTTTC.

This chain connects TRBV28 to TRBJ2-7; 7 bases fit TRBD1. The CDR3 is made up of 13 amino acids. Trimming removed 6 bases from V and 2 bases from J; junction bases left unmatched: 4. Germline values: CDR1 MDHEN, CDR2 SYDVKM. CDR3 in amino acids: CASRTTGTYEQYF. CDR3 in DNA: TGTGCCAGCAGAACGACAGGGACCTACGAGCAGTACTTC.

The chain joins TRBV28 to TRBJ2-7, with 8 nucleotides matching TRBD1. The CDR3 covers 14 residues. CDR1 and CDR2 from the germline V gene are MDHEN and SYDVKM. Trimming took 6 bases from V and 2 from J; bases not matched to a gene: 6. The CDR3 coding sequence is TGTGCCAGCAGCCTACGACAGGGGACCTACGAGCAGTACTTC. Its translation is CASSLRQGTYEQYF. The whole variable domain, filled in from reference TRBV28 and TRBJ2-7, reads DVKVTQSSRYLVKRTGEKVFLECVQDMDHENMFWYRQDPGLGLRLIYFSYDVKMKEKGDIPEGYSVSREKKERFSLILESASTNQTSMYLCASSLRQGTYEQYFGPGTRLTVT.

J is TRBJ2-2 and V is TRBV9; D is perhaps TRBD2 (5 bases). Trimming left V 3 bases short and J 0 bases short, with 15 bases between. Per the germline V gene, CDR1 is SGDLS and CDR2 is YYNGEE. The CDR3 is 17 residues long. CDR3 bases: TGTGCCAGCAGCGAACGTCGCCCAGCGGCGAACACCGGGGAGCTGTTTTTT. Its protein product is CASSERRPAANTGELFF.

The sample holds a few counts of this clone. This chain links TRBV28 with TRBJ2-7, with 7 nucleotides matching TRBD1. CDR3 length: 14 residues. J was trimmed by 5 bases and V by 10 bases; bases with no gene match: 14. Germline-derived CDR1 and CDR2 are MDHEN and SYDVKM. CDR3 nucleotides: TGTGCCACCGTGCGGGCAGGGGGAATGGACGAGCAGTACTTC. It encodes CATVRAGGMDEQYF.

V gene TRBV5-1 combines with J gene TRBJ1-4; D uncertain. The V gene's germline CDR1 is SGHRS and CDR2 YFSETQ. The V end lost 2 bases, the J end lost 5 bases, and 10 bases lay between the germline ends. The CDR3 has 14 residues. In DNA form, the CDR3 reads TGCGCCAGCAGCTTCCAAGGTGGAAATGAAAAACTGTTTTTT. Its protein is CASSFQGGNEKLFF.

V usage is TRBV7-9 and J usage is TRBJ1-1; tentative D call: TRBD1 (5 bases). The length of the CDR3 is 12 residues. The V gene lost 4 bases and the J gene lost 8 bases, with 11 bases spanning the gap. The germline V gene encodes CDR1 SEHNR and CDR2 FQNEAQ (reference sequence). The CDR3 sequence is CASSYRDGEAFF. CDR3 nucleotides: TGTGCCAGCAGCTACCGGGACGGAGAAGCTTTCTTT.

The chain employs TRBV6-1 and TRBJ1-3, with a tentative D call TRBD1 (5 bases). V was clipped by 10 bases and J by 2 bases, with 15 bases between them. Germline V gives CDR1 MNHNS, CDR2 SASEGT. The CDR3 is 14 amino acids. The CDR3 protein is CATLLRGAGNTIYF. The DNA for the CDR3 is TGTGCCACCCTACTTCGGGGGGCTGGAAACACCATATATTTT.

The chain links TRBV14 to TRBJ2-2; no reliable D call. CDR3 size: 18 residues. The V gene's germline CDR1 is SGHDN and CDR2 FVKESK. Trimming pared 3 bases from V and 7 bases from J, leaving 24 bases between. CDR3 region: CASSHIPGALGEVGELFF. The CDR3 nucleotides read TGTGCCAGCAGCCATATTCCGGGCGCCCTAGGTGAAGTCGGGGAGCTGTTTTTT.

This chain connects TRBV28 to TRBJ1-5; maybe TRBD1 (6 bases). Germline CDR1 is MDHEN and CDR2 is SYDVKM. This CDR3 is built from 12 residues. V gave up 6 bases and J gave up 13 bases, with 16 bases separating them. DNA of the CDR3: TGTGCCAGCAGCCAGGGGAGGGATGGGCAGCATTTT. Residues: CASSQGRDGQHF.

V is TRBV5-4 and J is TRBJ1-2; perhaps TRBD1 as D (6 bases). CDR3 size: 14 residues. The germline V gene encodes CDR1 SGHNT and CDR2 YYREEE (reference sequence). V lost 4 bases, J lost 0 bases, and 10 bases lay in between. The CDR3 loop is CASSVQGTNYGYTF. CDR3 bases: TGTGCCAGCAGCGTACAGGGCACTAACTATGGCTACACCTTC.

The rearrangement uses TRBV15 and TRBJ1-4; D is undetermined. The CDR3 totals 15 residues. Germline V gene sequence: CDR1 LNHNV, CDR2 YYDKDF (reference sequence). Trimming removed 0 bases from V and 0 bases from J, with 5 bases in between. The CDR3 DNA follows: TGTGCCACCAGCAGAGATCGTTCAACTAATGAAAAACTGTTTTTT. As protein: CATSRDRSTNEKLFF.

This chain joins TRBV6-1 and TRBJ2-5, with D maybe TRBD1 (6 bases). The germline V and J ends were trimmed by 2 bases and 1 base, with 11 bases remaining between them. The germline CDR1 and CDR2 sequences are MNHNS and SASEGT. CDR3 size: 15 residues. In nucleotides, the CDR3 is TGTGCCAGCAGTGAACAGGGGATACTCCAAGAGACCCAGTACTTC. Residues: CASSEQGILQETQYF.

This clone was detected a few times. The DNA for the CDR3 is TGTGCCAGCAGGGCAGGTGTGACTAATGAAAAACTGTTTTTT. This translates into CASRAGVTNEKLFF. The J gene is TRBJ1-4, the V gene TRBV13; D is ambiguous. The CDR3 extends over 14 amino acids. Germline loops: CDR1 PRHDT, CDR2 FYEKMQ (reference sequence). V was cut by 6 bases and J by 2 bases, with 10 bases left in between.

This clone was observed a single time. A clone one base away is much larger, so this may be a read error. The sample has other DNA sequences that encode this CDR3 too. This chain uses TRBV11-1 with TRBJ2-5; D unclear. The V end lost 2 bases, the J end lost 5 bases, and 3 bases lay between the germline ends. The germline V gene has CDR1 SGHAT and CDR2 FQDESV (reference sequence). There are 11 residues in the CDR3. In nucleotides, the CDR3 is TGTGCCAGCAGCTTAACGGAGACCCAGTACTTC. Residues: CASSLTETQYF.

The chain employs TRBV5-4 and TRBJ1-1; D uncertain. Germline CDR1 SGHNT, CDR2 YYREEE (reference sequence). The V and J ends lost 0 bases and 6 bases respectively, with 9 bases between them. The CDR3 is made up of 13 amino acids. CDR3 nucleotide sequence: TGTGCCAGCAGCTTGGATGAGGTAGCTGAAGCTTTCTTT. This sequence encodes CASSLDEVAEAFF. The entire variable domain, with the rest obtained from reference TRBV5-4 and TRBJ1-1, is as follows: ETGVTQSPTHLIKTRGQQVTLRCSSQSGHNTVSWYQQALGQGPQFIFQYYREEENGRGNFPPRFSGLQFPNYSSELNVNALELDDSALYLCASSLDEVAEAFFGQGTRLTVV.

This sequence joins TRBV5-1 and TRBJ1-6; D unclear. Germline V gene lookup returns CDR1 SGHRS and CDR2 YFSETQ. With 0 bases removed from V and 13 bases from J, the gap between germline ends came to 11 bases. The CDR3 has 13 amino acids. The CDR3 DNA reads TGCGCCAGCAGCTTGGTTTTGGGTGGCCCCCTCCACTTT. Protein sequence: CASSLVLGGPLHF.

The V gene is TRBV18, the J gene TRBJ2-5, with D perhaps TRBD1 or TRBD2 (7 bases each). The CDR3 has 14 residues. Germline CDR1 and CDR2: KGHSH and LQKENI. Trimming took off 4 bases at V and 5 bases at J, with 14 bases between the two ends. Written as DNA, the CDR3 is TGTGCCAGCTCACGGGAGGGGGCGTTGGAGACCCAGTACTTC. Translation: CASSREGALETQYF.

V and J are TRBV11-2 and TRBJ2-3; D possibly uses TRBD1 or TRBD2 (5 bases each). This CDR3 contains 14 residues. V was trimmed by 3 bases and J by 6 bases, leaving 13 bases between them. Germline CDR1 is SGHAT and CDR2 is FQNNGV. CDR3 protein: CASSFSGAQDTQYF. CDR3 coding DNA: TGTGCCAGCAGCTTCTCCGGGGCACAGGATACGCAGTATTTT.

CDR3 amino acids: CASSLDYGQVNEQYF. DNA for the CDR3: TGTGCCAGCAGCTTAGATTACGGACAGGTCAACGAGCAGTACTTC. V is TRBV11-2 and J is TRBJ2-7; 7 bases align to TRBD1. CDR1 is SGHAT and CDR2 is FQNNGV in the germline V gene. V was pared by 0 bases and J by 5 bases, with 7 bases of the junction left unmatched. This CDR3 has 15 residues.

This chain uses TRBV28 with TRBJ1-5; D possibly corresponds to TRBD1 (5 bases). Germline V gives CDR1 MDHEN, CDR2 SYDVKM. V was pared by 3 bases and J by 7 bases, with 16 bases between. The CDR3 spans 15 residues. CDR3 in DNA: TGTGCCAGCAGTTTGGGGGTGGGGTCGGGGCAGCCCCAGCATTTT. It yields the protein CASSLGVGSGQPQHF.

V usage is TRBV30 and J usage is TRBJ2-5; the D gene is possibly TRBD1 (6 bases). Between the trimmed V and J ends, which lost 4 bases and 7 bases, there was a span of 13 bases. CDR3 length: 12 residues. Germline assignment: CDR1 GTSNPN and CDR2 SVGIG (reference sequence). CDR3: CAWKGTKGTQYF. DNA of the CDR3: TGTGCCTGGAAGGGGACAAAAGGGACCCAGTACTTC.

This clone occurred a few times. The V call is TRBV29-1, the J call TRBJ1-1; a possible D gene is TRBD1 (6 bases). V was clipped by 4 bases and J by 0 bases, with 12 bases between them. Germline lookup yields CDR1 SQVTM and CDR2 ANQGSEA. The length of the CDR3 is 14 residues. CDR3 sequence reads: CSVGGQILNTEAFF. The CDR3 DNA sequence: TGCAGCGTTGGAGGACAGATACTGAACACTGAAGCTTTCTTT.

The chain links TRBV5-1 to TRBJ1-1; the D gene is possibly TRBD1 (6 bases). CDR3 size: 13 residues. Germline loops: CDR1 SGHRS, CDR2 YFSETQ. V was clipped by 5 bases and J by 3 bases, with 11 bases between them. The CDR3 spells CASRNEGDTEAFF. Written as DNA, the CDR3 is TGCGCCAGCAGAAATGAGGGGGACACTGAAGCTTTCTTT.

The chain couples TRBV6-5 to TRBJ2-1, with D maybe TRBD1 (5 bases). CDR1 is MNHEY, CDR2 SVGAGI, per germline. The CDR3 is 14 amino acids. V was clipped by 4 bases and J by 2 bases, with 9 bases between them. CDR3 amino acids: CASSWGRAYNEQFF. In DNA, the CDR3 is TGTGCCAGCAGTTGGGGCAGGGCCTACAATGAGCAGTTCTTC.